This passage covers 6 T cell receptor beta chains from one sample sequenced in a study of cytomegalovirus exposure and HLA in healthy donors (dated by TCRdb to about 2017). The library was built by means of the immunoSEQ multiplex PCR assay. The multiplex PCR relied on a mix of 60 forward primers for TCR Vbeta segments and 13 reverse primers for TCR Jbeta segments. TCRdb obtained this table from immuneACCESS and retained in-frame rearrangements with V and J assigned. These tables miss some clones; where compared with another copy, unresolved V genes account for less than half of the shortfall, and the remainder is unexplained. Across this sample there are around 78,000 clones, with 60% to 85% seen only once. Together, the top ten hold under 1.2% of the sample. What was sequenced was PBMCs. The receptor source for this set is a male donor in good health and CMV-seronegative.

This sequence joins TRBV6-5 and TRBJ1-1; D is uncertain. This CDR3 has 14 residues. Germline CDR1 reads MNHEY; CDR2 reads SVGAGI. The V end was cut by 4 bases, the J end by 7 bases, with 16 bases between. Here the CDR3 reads CASSSHGMGYEAFF. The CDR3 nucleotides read TGTGCCAGCAGTTCCCACGGGATGGGTTATGAAGCTTTCTTT.

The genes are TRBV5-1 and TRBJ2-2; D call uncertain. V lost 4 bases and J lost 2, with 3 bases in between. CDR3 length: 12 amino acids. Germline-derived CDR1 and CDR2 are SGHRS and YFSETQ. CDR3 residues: CASSQNTGELFF. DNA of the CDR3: TGCGCCAGCAGCCAAAACACCGGGGAGCTGTTTTTT.

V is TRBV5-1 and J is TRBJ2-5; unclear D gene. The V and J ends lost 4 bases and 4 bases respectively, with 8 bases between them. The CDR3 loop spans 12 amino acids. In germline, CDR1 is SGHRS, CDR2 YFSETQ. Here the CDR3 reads CASSTHRETQYF. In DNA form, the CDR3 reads TGCGCCAGCAGCACACACCGAGAGACCCAGTACTTC. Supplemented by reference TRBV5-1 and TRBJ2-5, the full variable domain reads KAGVTQTPRYLIKTRGQQVTLSCSPISGHRSVSWYQQTPGQGLQFLFEYFSETQRNKGNFPGRFSGRQFSNSRSEMNVSTLELGDSALYLCASSTHRETQYFGPGTRLLVL.

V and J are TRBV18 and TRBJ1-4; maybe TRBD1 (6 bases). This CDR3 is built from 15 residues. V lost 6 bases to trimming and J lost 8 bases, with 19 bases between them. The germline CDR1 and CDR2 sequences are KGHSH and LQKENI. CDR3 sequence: CASSPPGQGFEKLFF. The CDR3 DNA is TGTGCCAGCTCCCCCCCGGGACAAGGCTTCGAAAAACTGTTTTTT.

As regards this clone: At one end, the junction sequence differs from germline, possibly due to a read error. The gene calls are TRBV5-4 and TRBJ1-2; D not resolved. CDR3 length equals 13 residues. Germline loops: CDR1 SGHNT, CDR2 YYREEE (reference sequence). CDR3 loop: CASSFKLLNGYPF. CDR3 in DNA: TGTGCCAGCAGCTTTAAACTATTAAATGGCTACCCCTTC.

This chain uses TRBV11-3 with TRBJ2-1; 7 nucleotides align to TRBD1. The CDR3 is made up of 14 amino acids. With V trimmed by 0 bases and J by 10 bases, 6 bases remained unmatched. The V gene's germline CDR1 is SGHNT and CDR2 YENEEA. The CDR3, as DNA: TGTGCCAGCAGCTTAGATGCGACAGGGCTAGAGCAGTTCTTC. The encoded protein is CASSLDATGLEQFF.